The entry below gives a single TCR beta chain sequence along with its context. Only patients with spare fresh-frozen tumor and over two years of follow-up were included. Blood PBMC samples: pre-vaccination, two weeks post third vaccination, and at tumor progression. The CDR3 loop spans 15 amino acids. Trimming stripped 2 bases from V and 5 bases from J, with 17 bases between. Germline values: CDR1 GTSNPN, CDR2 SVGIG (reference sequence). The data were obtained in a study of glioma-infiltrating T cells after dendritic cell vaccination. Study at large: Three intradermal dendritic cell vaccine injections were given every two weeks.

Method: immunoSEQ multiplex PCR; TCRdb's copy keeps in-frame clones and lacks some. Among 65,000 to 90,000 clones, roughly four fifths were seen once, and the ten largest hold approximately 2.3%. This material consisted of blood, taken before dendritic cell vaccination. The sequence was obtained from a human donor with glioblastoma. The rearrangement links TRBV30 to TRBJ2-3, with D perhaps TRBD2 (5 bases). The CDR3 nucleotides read TGTGCCTGGAGTCAGGAAACGGGATGGGTAGATACGCAGTATTTT. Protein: CAWSQETGWVDTQYF.